The clone carrying this T cell receptor (beta chain) is a singleton in its sample. The data originate from a study of CD8 T cells in Susac syndrome. Reverse transcription of roughly 0.45 to 1 ug RNA was performed with random hexamers. Across 54 Vbeta and 13 Jbeta, immunoSEQ multiplex PCR amplified TCR beta CDR3. TCRdb re-called the immunoSEQ multiplex PCR reads with MiXCR, one entry per CDR3 protein. In the table there are 200,000 to 250,000 distinct CDR3 sequences, nearly 97% of which are singletons. V lost 7 bases and J 0 bases, leaving 10 bases between the germline ends. The CDR3 is made up of 12 amino acids. The germline gives CDR1 SQVTM, CDR2 ANQGSEA. The multiple sclerosis controls were treatment-naive patients, and their relapsing-remitting disease was stable or active. Negative magnetic isolation gave CD8+ and CD4+ cells; FACS enriched CD8+ TEMRA.

This TCR was sampled from a human donor with multiple sclerosis. The J gene is TRBJ2-7, the V gene TRBV29-1; D is possibly TRBD1 or TRBD2 (5 bases each). The sequencing sample was made of CD4+ T cells from PBMCs. CDR3 bases: TGCAGCGCCGGGGCGAGCTCCTACGAGCAGTACTTC. As protein: CSAGASSYEQYF.